Detailed here is one TCR beta chain. The specificity of this receptor is unknown. Per-nucleotide qualities are absent, and no much larger clonotype sits a single base away. This record comes from a study of post-analysis software for immune sequencing data (dated by TCRdb to the mid-2010s). Regarding the research as a whole: Recorded disease courses included relapsing-remitting, secondary progressive and progressive-relapsing multiple sclerosis, with some patients lacking subtype annotation. Patient repertoires were compared against around 10 previously published healthy control repertoires from donors aged about 6 to 26 years. A subset of samples was prepared in parallel using single-end sample barcoding, then pooled and co-amplified after Illumina adapter ligation. The full study reports these points: The control group was slightly older than the multiple sclerosis patient group. Significantly higher frequencies in patients than in controls were found for several TRBV segments, including TRBV5-6, TRBV5-1 and TRBV20-1. Compared with controls, multiple sclerosis patients had significantly lower normalized Chao1 diversity, a finding suggesting substantial peripheral T-cell clonal expansion. Direct clustering with F measure showed strong co-clustering of samples prepared in the same batch, prompting a batch-effect correction.

Libraries were constructed by PCR. The listed sequencing device is Illumina HiSeq 2500. To reduce PCR and sequencing biases, unique molecular identifiers were built into the TCR beta cDNA libraries. Per 1 to 10 million input T cells, around 500,000 cDNA molecules were obtained, such that each molecule approximated one T cell. The same protocol used for the earlier healthy control dataset was applied to prepare and sequence the patient libraries. Within a given batch, samples were prepared together, multiplexed and sequenced on the same HiSeq lane. Per the authors' processing: MIGEC was used to process the raw barcoded reads, and molecular identifier groups with only a single read were discarded before consensus assembly and CDR3 extraction. VDJtools was used for post-analysis of the clonotype tables, and diversity was normalized by down-sampling every dataset to the size of the smallest sample. Repertoire overlap clustering matched CDR3 amino acid but not nucleotide sequences to correct batch-related cross-sample contamination. Clones were called with MiXCR by TCRdb after fastp trimmed the public reads at Q25, and only in-frame beta chains were retained. Merged by CDR3 protein, the rows form single entries marked with the most common genes and DNA. The V and J calls come from TCRdb's annotation, not from the publication. The sample profile shows about 540,000 distinct CDR3 sequences; approximately 34% of them were found once. Of the sample, 6% falls within the top ten clones.

To demonstrate the VDJtools post-analysis software, TCR beta repertoires were profiled from the peripheral blood of about 13 young patients with multiple sclerosis. The multiple sclerosis patients were children and adolescents ranging in age from 6 to 15 years. CDR1 and CDR2, per the germline V gene, are SGHAT and FQNNGV. Trimming removed 1 base from V and 4 bases from J; the gene matches leave 8 bases unexplained. Including the terminal cysteine and phenylalanine, the CDR3 comprises 17 residues. This entry keeps only the CDR3 DNA: 51 bases, framed from base 1. This clonotype originated in a girl aged 2-17 years with multiple sclerosis. Sequenced input: blood. The chain couples TRBV11-2 to TRBJ2-1, and TRBD1 aligns with 9 junction nucleotides. The base sequence is TGTGCCAGCAGCTTAGGAACCGGGACAGGGTCGTACAATGAGCAGTTCTTC. It codes for CASSLGTGTGSYNEQFF. The CDR3, completed at both ends by the reference TRBV11-2 and TRBJ2-1 genes, gives the full variable domain EAGVAQSPRYKIIEKRQSVAFWCNPISGHATLYWYQQILGQGPKLLIQFQNNGVVDDSQLPKDRFSAERLKGVDSTLKIQPAKLEDSAVYLCASSLGTGTGSYNEQFFGPGTRLTVL.